This section outlines one TCR beta chain sequence together with its context. V was pared by 5 bases and J by 7 bases, with 22 bases of the junction left unmatched. Germline lookup yields CDR1 MNHEY and CDR2 SMNVEV (reference sequence). The CDR3 length is 18 residues. This sample is drawn from a study of T cell changes during pregnancy in multiple sclerosis. Measured with immunoSEQ multiplex PCR; TCRdb has only the in-frame clones, and not every one. The table lists about 69,000 clones, roughly 92% of them singletons. The chain joins TRBV27 to TRBJ1-2; TRBD1 matches 7 bases. The clonotype was recovered from a female donor in good health, enrolled as a control in a pregnancy study. The sample here was peripheral blood, taken in the third trimester of pregnancy. CDR3 nucleotides: TGTGCCAGCAGTACAGCCCTCAGACAGGGTCGGGTCCTTCCTGGCTACACCTTC. Translated, it gives CASSTALRQGRVLPGYTF.